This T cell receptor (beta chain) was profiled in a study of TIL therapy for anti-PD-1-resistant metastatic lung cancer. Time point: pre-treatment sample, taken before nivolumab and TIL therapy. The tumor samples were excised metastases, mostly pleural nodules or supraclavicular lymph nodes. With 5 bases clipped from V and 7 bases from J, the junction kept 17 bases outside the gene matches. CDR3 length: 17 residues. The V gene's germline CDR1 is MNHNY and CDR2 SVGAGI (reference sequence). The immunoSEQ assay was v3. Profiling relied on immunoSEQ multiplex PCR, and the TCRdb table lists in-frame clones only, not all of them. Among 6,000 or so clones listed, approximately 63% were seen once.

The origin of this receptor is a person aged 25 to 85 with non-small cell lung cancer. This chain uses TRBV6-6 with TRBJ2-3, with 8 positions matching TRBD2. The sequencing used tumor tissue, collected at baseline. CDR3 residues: CASSRTTERGRPNTQYF. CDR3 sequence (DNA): TGTGCCAGCAGTCGGACAACGGAGCGGGGGAGACCTAATACGCAGTATTTT.